The sequence of this T cell receptor (beta chain) was determined in a study of a mutant IDH1 vaccine in newly diagnosed glioma. Study details: Standard pretreatment was either radiotherapy, temozolomide, or, for most, radiochemotherapy with temozolomide. Study observations and caveats: Vaccine-induced immune responses were detected in over 90% of patients. Changes to the top peripheral T cell clonotypes appeared unrelated to pseudoprogression.

V lost 1 base and J lost 4, with 10 bases in between. Germline CDR1 and CDR2: SGHVS and FQNEAQ. This CDR3 contains 14 residues. About this clone: The target antigen is unknown.

Stated time point: baseline, week 1 (first vaccination visit). Stated treatment: pre-vaccination baseline after standard-of-care therapy. Tumors from donors were new WHO grade 3 or 4 IDH1-mutant astrocytomas with ATRX loss. Assay: immunoSEQ multiplex PCR; the TCRdb copy retains only in-frame clones and omits some. Of over 30,000 clones listed, more than 70% are singletons. This clonotype originated in a man in his fifties with glioma. Some clones in this sample may be carry-over from other donors' samples. This chain connects TRBV7-8 to TRBJ2-5; D is unresolved. The sequencing here drew on peripheral blood mononuclear cells (PBMCs), taken from a glioma patient treated with radiotherapy, temozolomide or both. Here the CDR3 reads CASSLEGSGETQYF. The CDR3 DNA sequence: TGTGCCAGCAGCTTAGAAGGTTCGGGAGAGACCCAGTACTTC. The full variable domain, in which reference TRBV7-8 and TRBJ2-5 provide the parts outside the CDR3, is GAGVSQSPRYKVAKRGQDVALRCDPISGHVSLFWYQQALGQGPEFLTYFQNEAQLDKSGLPSDRFFAERPEGSVSTLKIQRTQQEDSAVYLCASSLEGSGETQYFGPGTRLLVL.